Listed below are T cell receptor beta chains from one sample, sequenced in a study of cytomegalovirus exposure and HLA in healthy donors. Produced via immunoSEQ multiplex PCR; TCRdb's table is partial and in-frame only. The table shows roughly 120,000 clones, with about 60% occurring only once. Sequenced material: PBMCs. The receptors were gathered from a woman aged 25 to 39 in good health and CMV-seronegative. Both conserved end residues are part of each CDR3. Each record gives: clone size, V gene, J gene, D gene, CDR3 DNA, CDR3 protein. A D gene is named only where the DNA matches it firmly. Not all rows give a size; the values are once, few, many and, for expanded clones, a class.

NA,TRBV6-1,TRBJ2-7,NA,TGTGCCAGCAGTGAAGGGCAGACCTACGAGCAGTACTTC,CASSEGQTYEQYF
NA,TRBV7-7,TRBJ1-4,TRBD1,TGTGCTAGCAGCCTAAACAGGGGGCTCACTAATGAAAAACTGTTTTTT,CASSLNRGLTNEKLFF
NA,TRBV6-5,TRBJ1-2,NA,TGTGCCAGCAGTTTAACACGTTCTAACTATGGCTACACCTTC,CASSLTRSNYGYTF
NA,TRBV27,TRBJ2-1,NA,TGTGCCAGCAGTTTAGTGGGAGCGGGCAATGAGCAGTTCTTC,CASSLVGAGNEQFF
NA,TRBV5-1,TRBJ2-1,TRBD2,TGCGCCAGTAGCGGGAGTTCCTACAATGAGCAGTTCTTC,CASSGSSYNEQFF
many,TRBV19,TRBJ2-3,TRBD2,TGTGCCAGTACGGGGACTAGCGGGAGTGTTATCGGGGATACGCAGTATTTT,CASTGTSGSVIGDTQYF
few,TRBV5-1,TRBJ2-2,TRBD2,TGCGCCAGCAGCCGAGGACTAGCGGGAGAATTAGCCGGGGAGCTGTTTTTT,CASSRGLAGELAGELFF
once,TRBV6-1,TRBJ1-4,TRBD1,TGTGCCAGCAGTCGGGGACAGGGGGCTGGGGAAAAACTGTTTTTT,CASSRGQGAGEKLFF
NA,TRBV28,TRBJ2-5,TRBD1,TGTGCCAGCAGTTCCCGGGACAGGGGTGAGACCCAGTACTTC,CASSSRDRGETQYF
NA,TRBV9,TRBJ2-7,TRBD1,TGTGCCAGCAGCGTATCACAGGGGCCTACCTACGAGCAGTACTTC,CASSVSQGPTYEQYF